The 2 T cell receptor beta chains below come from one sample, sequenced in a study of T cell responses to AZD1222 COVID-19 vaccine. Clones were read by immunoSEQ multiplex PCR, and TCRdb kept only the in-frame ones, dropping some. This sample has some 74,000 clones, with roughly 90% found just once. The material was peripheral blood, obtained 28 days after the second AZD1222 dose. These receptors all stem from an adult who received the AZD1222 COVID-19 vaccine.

The chain's CDR3 is CASSARTRQETQYF. CDR3 nucleotides: TGTGCCAGCAGCGCCCGGACTCGCCAAGAGACCCAGTACTTC. The J gene is TRBJ2-5, the V gene TRBV7-2; TRBD2 might be the D (5 bases). V was trimmed by 5 bases and J by 1 base, leaving 11 bases between them. This CDR3 region has 14 residues. CDR1 is SGHTA and CDR2 is FQGNSA in the germline V gene.

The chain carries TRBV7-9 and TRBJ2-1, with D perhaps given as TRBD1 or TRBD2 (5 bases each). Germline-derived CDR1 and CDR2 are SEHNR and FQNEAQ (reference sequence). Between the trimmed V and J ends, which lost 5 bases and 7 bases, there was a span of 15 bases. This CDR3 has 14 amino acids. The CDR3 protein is CASSPGDPGNEQFF. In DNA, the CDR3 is TGTGCCAGCAGCCCCGGGGACCCAGGGAATGAGCAGTTCTTC.